Listed here are 21 T cell receptor beta chains from one sample, sequenced in a study of control samples from healthy donors and cancer patients. TCRdb's copy holds only in-frame clones and misses some; the assay was immunoSEQ multiplex PCR. The sample shows about 110,000 clones, 90% of them seen only once. The sample was blood. Receptors originate from a human donor in good health. The donor label of this sample is uncertain.

This chain connects TRBV3-1 (or the pseudogene TRBV3-2) to TRBJ2-3; 14 bases are shared with TRBD2. This CDR3 is 16 amino acids long. V trimming: 3 bases; J trimming: 6 bases; junction bases outside the gene matches: 5. Per the germline V gene, CDR1 is LGHDT and CDR2 is YNNKEL (reference sequence). The CDR3, as DNA: TGTGCCAGCAGCCACGGACTAGCGGGGGGCGGGGATACGCAGTATTTT. This translates into CASSHGLAGGGDTQYF.

The rearrangement joins TRBV30 to TRBJ2-1, with a possible D match to TRBD1 (5 bases). CDR1 is GTSNPN, CDR2 SVGIG, per germline (reference sequence). The ends were cut back, 1 base at V and 2 bases at J, with 9 bases in the middle. This CDR3 is built from 14 residues. The DNA for the CDR3 is TGTGCCTGGAGTGCGACAGAGACCTACAATGAGCAGTTCTTC. This translates into CAWSATETYNEQFF. Variable domain in full (rest from reference TRBV30 and TRBJ2-1): SQTIHQWPATLVQPVGSPLSLECTVEGTSNPNLYWYRQAAGRGLQLLFYSVGIGQISSEVPQNLSASRPQDRQFILSSKKLLLSDSGFYLCAWSATETYNEQFFGPGTRLTVL.

The rearrangement links TRBV3-1 (or the pseudogene TRBV3-2) to TRBJ1-2; the D is unclear. From germline, CDR1 is LGHDT and CDR2 YNNKEL (reference sequence). Trimming left V 0 bases short and J 3 bases short, with 11 bases between. The CDR3 length is 15 residues. The DNA of the CDR3 is TGTGCCAGCAGCCAAGATAGGTTCCTCGACTATGGCTACACCTTC. This translates into CASSQDRFLDYGYTF.

In this sample, this clone turned up a few times. The CDR3 loop reads CASSPMGEISYNEQFF. CDR3 in DNA: TGTGCCAGCAGCCCTATGGGGGAGATCTCCTACAATGAGCAGTTCTTC. The chain joins TRBV6-4 to TRBJ2-1; D is perhaps TRBD1 or TRBD2 (5 bases each). The V end was cut by 6 bases, the J end by 0 bases, with 15 bases between. Germline V lookup: CDR1 MRHNA, CDR2 SNTAGT. This CDR3 contains 16 residues.

V gene TRBV5-1 combines with J gene TRBJ1-3; D is unresolved. The CDR3 contains 15 residues. V lost 0 bases, J lost 1 base, and 8 bases lay in between. Germline loops: CDR1 SGHRS, CDR2 YFSETQ. CDR3 DNA sequence: TGCGCCAGCAGCTTGGGGACGGAGTCTGGAAACACCATATATTTT. Translated: CASSLGTESGNTIYF. The full variable domain, with the rest looked up from reference TRBV5-1 and TRBJ1-3, is KAGVTQTPRYLIKTRGQQVTLSCSPISGHRSVSWYQQTPGQGLQFLFEYFSETQRNKGNFPGRFSGRQFSNSRSEMNVSTLELGDSALYLCASSLGTESGNTIYFGEGSWLTVV.

The chain couples TRBV5-1 to TRBJ2-2, with 9 bases aligning to TRBD1. The CDR3 has 15 residues. With 4 bases clipped from V and 6 bases from J, the junction kept 7 bases outside the gene matches. Germline V lookup: CDR1 SGHRS, CDR2 YFSETQ. This CDR3 reads CASSERDRAAGELFF. Written as DNA, the CDR3 is TGCGCCAGCAGCGAGCGGGACAGGGCCGCCGGGGAGCTGTTTTTT.

The chain combines TRBV27 with TRBJ2-1; 15 bases line up with TRBD2. Germline assignment: CDR1 MNHEY and CDR2 SMNVEV (reference sequence). V lost 5 bases, J lost 6 bases, and 8 bases stayed unmatched. CDR3 length equals 17 residues. The CDR3 loop is CASSATGLAGGPNEQFF. CDR3 nucleotide sequence: TGTGCCAGCAGTGCGACGGGACTAGCGGGGGGCCCCAATGAGCAGTTCTTC.

V is TRBV6-2 or TRBV6-3 and J is TRBJ2-7; D gene unclear. There are 13 residues in the CDR3. Germline V gene lookup returns CDR1 MNHEY and CDR2 SVGEGT. Trimming removed 4 bases at V and 4 bases at J, with 11 bases between. In DNA, the CDR3 is TGTGCCAGCAGTTTACATTCCGATTACGAGCAGTACGTC. It specifies CASSLHSDYEQYV.

For the CDR3, the DNA is TGTGCCAGTAGACTGACAGGGACCAATGGCTACACCTTC. This gives the protein CASRLTGTNGYTF. The chain is built from TRBV19 and TRBJ1-2, with 7 positions matching TRBD1. V gave up 6 bases and J gave up 6 bases; unmatched junction bases: 7. The CDR3 is made up of 13 amino acids. Germline CDR1 LNHDA, CDR2 SQIVND (reference sequence).

This chain joins TRBV12-3 or TRBV12-4 and TRBJ1-2; D is unclear. The CDR3 consists of 13 residues. V lost 8 bases to trimming and J lost 2 bases, with 12 bases between them. CDR3 nucleotides: TGTGCCAGCTTATTACTGGGGAACTATGGCTACACCTTC. Its translation: CASLLLGNYGYTF.

This chain links TRBV28 with TRBJ2-7; D is tentatively TRBD1 or TRBD2 (5 bases each). Germline V gives CDR1 MDHEN, CDR2 SYDVKM. Trimming stripped 7 bases from V and 2 bases from J, with 15 bases between. The length of the CDR3 is 14 residues. DNA for the CDR3: TGTGCCAGCACCGGTGGGGGATTTACCTACGAGCAGTACTTC. Protein: CASTGGGFTYEQYF.

The chain is built from TRBV7-9 and TRBJ2-3, with 10 bases aligning to TRBD2. With 2 bases clipped from V and 4 bases from J, the junction kept 9 bases outside the gene matches. The germline CDR1 and CDR2 sequences are SEHNR and FQNEAQ (reference sequence). The CDR3 consists of 17 residues. CDR3 in amino acids: CASSLYRGTSEADTQYF. The CDR3 nucleotides read TGTGCCAGCAGCTTATATAGGGGGACTAGCGAGGCAGATACGCAGTATTTT.

This chain joins TRBV5-1 and TRBJ2-2, with 12 bases lining up with TRBD2. CDR1 and CDR2 (germline): SGHRS, YFSETQ. The CDR3 loop spans 15 amino acids. J lost 5 bases, V lost 4 bases, and 3 bases had no gene match. CDR3 DNA: TGCGCCAGCAGCGTCACTAGCGGGGGGACCGGGGAGCTGTTTTTT. Translated: CASSVTSGGTGELFF.

The V gene is TRBV27, the J gene TRBJ1-2, with TRBD1 matching 8 bases. V dropped 3 bases and J dropped 6; count of bases not matched to a gene: 12. Germline CDR1 and CDR2: MNHEY and SMNVEV (reference sequence). The CDR3 contains 16 residues. CDR3 region: CASSFLSGQGRDGYTF. CDR3 bases: TGTGCCAGCAGTTTTTTATCCGGACAGGGAAGGGATGGCTACACCTTC.

V gene TRBV20-1 combines with J gene TRBJ1-2; D gene unclear. CDR1 is DFQATT and CDR2 is SNEGSKA in the germline V gene (reference sequence). V lost 3 bases and J 4 bases, leaving 9 bases between the germline ends. The CDR3 has 12 residues. The CDR3 sequence is CSASTTFYGYTF. For the CDR3, the DNA is TGCAGTGCTAGTACTACGTTCTATGGCTACACCTTC.

The CDR3 bases are TGCGCCAGCAGCTTGGACGGGAGAAGTGAGCAGTTCTTC. Its translation: CASSLDGRSEQFF. V and J are TRBV5-1 and TRBJ2-1, with D possibly matching TRBD2 (6 bases). Germline V gene lookup returns CDR1 SGHRS and CDR2 YFSETQ. The CDR3 is made up of 13 amino acids. Trimming stripped 0 bases from V and 9 bases from J, with 10 bases between.

The J gene is TRBJ2-7, the V gene TRBV15; a possible D gene is TRBD1 (6 bases). From germline, CDR1 is LNHNV and CDR2 YYDKDF (reference sequence). This CDR3 contains 14 residues. Trimming pared 1 base from V and 0 bases from J, leaving 7 bases between. CDR3 nucleotide sequence: TGTGCCACCAGCAGAGGGGACATCTCCTACGAGCAGTACTTC. This encodes CATSRGDISYEQYF. The full variable domain, rest sourced from reference TRBV15 and TRBJ2-7, is DAMVIQNPRYQVTQFGKPVTLSCSQTLNHNVMYWYQQKSSQAPKLLFHYYDKDFNNEADTPDNFQSRRPNTSFCFLDIRSPGLGDTAMYLCATSRGDISYEQYFGPGTRLTVT.

The chain links TRBV10-3 to TRBJ2-3; TRBD1 might be the D (6 bases). CDR3 length: 17 residues. V was pared by 2 bases and J by 3 bases, with 18 bases between. CDR1 and CDR2 from the germline V gene are ENHRY and SYGVKD. CDR3 in DNA: TGTGCCATCAGTGAGGCTTTAGCAGGGGTTGTAACAGATACGCAGTATTTT. Translation: CAISEALAGVVTDTQYF.

Comments on this clone: Other DNA sequences of this sample code for an identical CDR3. This sequence joins TRBV3-1 (or the pseudogene TRBV3-2) and TRBJ1-1; D may be TRBD1 (6 bases). This CDR3 spans 14 amino acids. Germline V gene sequence: CDR1 LGHDT, CDR2 YNNKEL (reference sequence). This CDR3 reads CASSPGQRALEAFF. The CDR3 DNA follows: TGTGCTAGCTCCCCGGGACAACGGGCCCTTGAAGCTTTCTTT.

The chain carries TRBV5-1 and TRBJ2-6; D not certain. CDR3 length: 16 residues. The V and J ends lost 3 bases and 0 bases respectively, with 10 bases between them. The germline V gene has CDR1 SGHRS and CDR2 YFSETQ. CDR3 sequence (DNA): TGCGCCAGCAGCTATGAAGTGAACTCTGGGGCCAACGTCCTGACTTTC. Translation: CASSYEVNSGANVLTF.

The V and J genes are TRBV6-2 or TRBV6-3 and TRBJ1-5; D call uncertain. The germline CDR1 and CDR2 sequences are MNHEY and SVGEGT. Trimming stripped 4 bases from V and 4 bases from J, with 8 bases between. This CDR3 has 13 residues. The CDR3 spells CASSSRVNQPQHF. DNA for the CDR3: TGTGCCAGCAGTTCCCGGGTGAATCAGCCCCAGCATTTT.